The 30 T cell receptor beta chains below were found in one sample sequenced in a study of vaccination and CD4 T cells after COVID-19. The assay that was used to sequence DNA from cultured CD4+ T cells was the Oncomine TCR Beta short-read assay. MiXCR was run by TCRdb on the PCR reads, yielding one entry per CDR3 protein. The data hold over 14,000 distinct CDR3 sequences, with 51% observed a single time. Their recognized antigens are unknown. Treatment here: roughly 11-day PBMC culture with coronavirus spike peptide pools or control peptides (ViraFEST assay). The sequenced sample consisted of CD4+ T cells from blood, cultured in vitro. The receptors shown here come from a human donor who had recovered from COVID-19.

This clonotype occurred a few times. The chain employs TRBV6-2 or TRBV6-3 and TRBJ1-5; 7 bases are shared with TRBD1. The junction had 7 bases not matched to a gene; V was cut back by 5 bases and J by 9 bases. The CDR3 covers 13 residues. Germline assignment: CDR1 MNHEY and CDR2 SVGEGT. The CDR3 reads CASSLAYRGPQHF. DNA for the CDR3: TGTGCCAGCAGTCTCGCCTACAGGGGGCCCCAGCATTTT.

The gene calls are TRBV28 and TRBJ1-5, with D perhaps TRBD1 (6 bases). This CDR3 is built from 15 residues. Germline V gives CDR1 MDHEN, CDR2 SYDVKM. V shed 3 bases and J shed 6 bases, with 15 bases lying between them. The CDR3 DNA sequence: TGTGCCAGCAGTTTGATAACAGGGACCACTCAGCCCCAGCATTTT. Protein product: CASSLITGTTQPQHF.

The genes are TRBV7-6 and TRBJ1-5; TRBD1 might be the D (5 bases). The CDR3 runs 15 residues. Per germline, CDR1 SGHVS and CDR2 FNYEAQ. V lost 5 bases, J lost 6 bases, and 17 bases lay in between. The CDR3 is CASSRDSSKGQPQHF. CDR3 coding DNA: TGTGCCAGCAGCCGGGACTCCAGCAAGGGTCAGCCCCAGCATTTT.

The CDR3 loop reads CASSNRVGTEAFF. CDR3 nucleotides: TGTGCCAGCAGTAACAGGGTTGGGACTGAAGCTTTCTTT. The chain combines TRBV27 with TRBJ1-1, with D perhaps matching TRBD1 (6 bases). V dropped 5 bases and J dropped 5 bases, with 12 bases sitting between them. This CDR3 spans 13 amino acids. Germline loops: CDR1 MNHEY, CDR2 SMNVEV (reference sequence).

The V gene is TRBV7-8, the J gene TRBJ2-3, with D perhaps matching TRBD1 or TRBD2 (5 bases each). This CDR3 is 15 amino acids long. Germline V gene sequence: CDR1 SGHVS, CDR2 FQNEAQ. Trimming cost V 5 bases and J 1 base, with 13 bases left between them. As DNA, the CDR3 is TGTGCCAGCAGCCGGCTGGGACCGGGCACAGATACGCAGTATTTT. It yields the protein CASSRLGPGTDTQYF.

This clonotype was detected only a few times. The rearrangement links TRBV7-8 to TRBJ2-2; perhaps TRBD1 as D (6 bases). The CDR3 is made up of 16 amino acids. CDR1 and CDR2 (germline): SGHVS, FQNEAQ. With 1 base removed from V and 1 base from J, the gap between germline ends came to 10 bases. The chain's CDR3 is CASSLGPRGNTGELFF. CDR3 nucleotides: TGTGCCAGCAGCTTAGGCCCCAGGGGGAACACCGGGGAGCTGTTTTTT.

V and J are TRBV15 and TRBJ2-1; 8 nucleotides match TRBD2. The CDR3 extends over 15 amino acids. With V trimmed by 5 bases and J by 7 bases, 10 bases remained unmatched. Germline V gene lookup returns CDR1 LNHNV and CDR2 YYDKDF (reference sequence). CDR3 sequence: CATSGGRIGGNEQFF. The DNA of the CDR3 is TGTGCCACCAGCGGCGGGAGGATAGGAGGGAATGAGCAGTTCTTC. The full variable domain, rest sourced from reference TRBV15 and TRBJ2-1, is DAMVIQNPRYQVTQFGKPVTLSCSQTLNHNVMYWYQQKSSQAPKLLFHYYDKDFNNEADTPDNFQSRRPNTSFCFLDIRSPGLGDTAMYLCATSGGRIGGNEQFFGPGTRLTVL.

This clonotype was found a few times. The rearrangement joins TRBV6-2 or TRBV6-3 to TRBJ1-5; TRBD1 matches 7 bases. Looked up from germline, CDR1 is MNHEY and CDR2 is SVGEGT. This CDR3 region has 15 residues. V lost 0 bases and J lost 4; bases outside the gene matches: 3. The CDR3 DNA sequence: TGTGCCAGCAGTTACTCTCCAGGGGGTAATCAGCCCCAGCATTTT. It translates to CASSYSPGGNQPQHF.

This clonotype occurred a few times. This chain links TRBV2 with TRBJ1-1, with D possibly being TRBD1 (5 bases). The CDR3 is made up of 13 amino acids. V was pared by 6 bases and J by 2 bases, with 10 bases between. Germline CDR1 and CDR2: SNHLY and FYNNEI. In DNA form, the CDR3 reads TGTGCCAGCAGACGACAGTTCAACACTGAAGCTTTCTTT. Residues: CASRRQFNTEAFF.

The chain joins TRBV20-1 to TRBJ1-5; D gene ambiguous. Per the germline V gene, CDR1 is DFQATT and CDR2 is SNEGSKA (reference sequence). This CDR3 has 14 residues. The V gene lost 6 bases and the J gene lost 7 bases, with 19 bases spanning the gap. CDR3 nucleotide sequence: TGCAGTGCAACCTGGACGGAGCTAGGCCAGCCCCAGCATTTT. Its protein is CSATWTELGQPQHF.

The chain joins TRBV12-3 or TRBV12-4 to TRBJ1-1, with D hard to call. CDR3 length: 9 amino acids. V shed 11 bases and J shed 11 bases, with 12 bases lying between them. CDR3 protein: CAGPSEAFF. In DNA, the CDR3 is TGTGCCGGGCCTAGCGAGGCTTTCTTT.

In the case of this clonotype: One end of the junction fails to match germline, which may point to a read error. The J gene is TRBJ2-7, the V gene TRBV29-1; D call uncertain. Germline V gene sequence: CDR1 SQVTM, CDR2 ANQGSEA. The CDR3 totals 11 residues. For the CDR3, the DNA is TGCAGCGTTGGATGGTCCTCCGAGCAGTACTTC. It specifies CSVGWSSEQYF.

The chain links TRBV28 to TRBJ1-6; D unclear. Trimming pared 4 bases from V and 2 bases from J, leaving 0 bases between. The CDR3 is made up of 12 amino acids. CDR1 and CDR2 (germline): MDHEN, SYDVKM. For the CDR3, the DNA is TGTGCCAGCAGTTCCTATAATTCACCCCTCCACTTT. Amino acids: CASSSYNSPLHF.

This chain connects TRBV11-2 to TRBJ2-1; TRBD2 agrees at 7 bases. There are 16 residues in the CDR3. Germline-derived CDR1 and CDR2 are SGHAT and FQNNGV. V trimming: 2 bases; J trimming: 0 bases; junction bases outside the gene matches: 4. The CDR3 nucleotides read TGTGCCAGCAGCTTATCTCTAGCGGCCTCCTACAATGAGCAGTTCTTC. Its translation: CASSLSLAASYNEQFF.

This clonotype was seen a few times. The chain uses TRBV7-2 and TRBJ2-7; 7 bases line up with TRBD1. CDR3 length: 15 amino acids. V lost 5 bases, J lost 4 bases, and 11 bases stayed unmatched. Per germline, CDR1 SGHTA and CDR2 FQGNSA. The CDR3 spells CASSGSTGRSYEQYF. Here the CDR3 DNA reads TGTGCCAGCAGCGGGTCGACAGGGAGATCGTACGAGCAGTACTTC.

The genes are TRBV11-1 and TRBJ2-5; TRBD1 might be the D (6 bases). The CDR3 has 17 amino acids. V was trimmed by 8 bases and J by 0 bases, leaving 22 bases between them. Germline CDR1 is SGHAT and CDR2 is FQDESV (reference sequence). CDR3: CASSTPRGSQYQETQYF. As DNA, the CDR3 is TGTGCCAGCTCCACCCCCAGGGGTTCCCAGTACCAAGAGACCCAGTACTTC.

This rearrangement joins TRBV2 to TRBJ2-1; D is ambiguous. Trimming stripped 6 bases from V and 8 bases from J, with 8 bases between. From germline, CDR1 is SNHLY and CDR2 FYNNEI. This CDR3 spans 11 amino acids. The CDR3 protein is CASRLGYEQFF. For the CDR3, the DNA is TGTGCCAGCAGGTTGGGCTATGAGCAGTTCTTC.

The chain joins TRBV7-9 to TRBJ2-7; 12 bases fit TRBD1. The trim removed 7 bases at V and 7 bases at J, leaving 8 bases unmatched. This CDR3 spans 14 amino acids. Germline V gene sequence: CDR1 SEHNR, CDR2 FQNEAQ (reference sequence). The CDR3 DNA reads TGTGCCAGCACTAGGGACAGGGGGCGTCGGGAGCAGTACTTC. Its translation: CASTRDRGRREQYF.

This clonotype was detected only a few times. The rearrangement uses TRBV20-1 and TRBJ2-5; D may correspond to TRBD1 or TRBD2 (5 bases each). The germline V gene encodes CDR1 DFQATT and CDR2 SNEGSKA (reference sequence). This CDR3 is 14 amino acids long. With 1 base removed from V and 4 bases from J, the gap between germline ends came to 13 bases. Here the CDR3 reads CSARGTGGRETQYF. The CDR3 nucleotides are TGCAGTGCTAGAGGGACTGGGGGACGAGAGACCCAGTACTTC.

This clonotype was counted only a few times. V and J are TRBV7-2 and TRBJ2-5, with D possibly TRBD1 on 5 matching bases. V shed 5 bases and J shed 2 bases, with 12 bases lying between them. Germline CDR1 is SGHTA and CDR2 is FQGNSA. The CDR3 is made up of 14 amino acids. The CDR3 loop is CASSPGHRQETQYF. The CDR3 DNA follows: TGTGCCAGCAGCCCAGGACATAGGCAAGAGACCCAGTACTTC.

J is TRBJ1-2 and V is TRBV9; D unresolved. The length of the CDR3 is 15 residues. Trimming pared 0 bases from V and 4 bases from J, leaving 13 bases between. CDR1 is SGDLS and CDR2 is YYNGEE in the germline V gene. The CDR3 region has the DNA TGTGCCAGCAGCGTAGTGGAACAACCCAGCTATGGCTACACCTTC. Its translation: CASSVVEQPSYGYTF.

The chain combines TRBV6-1 with TRBJ1-2, with unresolved D. Trimming took off 5 bases at V and 7 bases at J, with 11 bases between the two ends. The CDR3 has 12 residues. Germline CDR1 reads MNHNS; CDR2 reads SASEGT. The CDR3 here is CASSPIRGGYTF. CDR3 DNA: TGTGCCAGCAGTCCGATTCGGGGTGGCTACACCTTC.

This chain links TRBV11-2 with TRBJ1-2, with a tentative D call TRBD1 (6 bases). V shed 4 bases and J shed 7 bases, with 19 bases lying between them. Looked up from germline, CDR1 is SGHAT and CDR2 is FQNNGV. The CDR3 extends over 15 amino acids. CDR3 region: CASSSGQPGGAGYTF. CDR3 coding DNA: TGTGCCAGCAGCTCCGGACAACCGGGGGGGGCTGGCTACACCTTC. The full variable domain, rest sourced from reference TRBV11-2 and TRBJ1-2, is EAGVAQSPRYKIIEKRQSVAFWCNPISGHATLYWYQQILGQGPKLLIQFQNNGVVDDSQLPKDRFSAERLKGVDSTLKIQPAKLEDSAVYLCASSSGQPGGAGYTFGSGTRLTVV.

The chain uses TRBV6-5 and TRBJ2-3; 7 bases are a match to TRBD1. J gave up 4 bases and V 2 bases, and 6 bases lay outside the gene matches. CDR3 length equals 15 residues. The germline V gene encodes CDR1 MNHEY and CDR2 SVGAGI. The CDR3 sequence: CASSYRGPGSDTQYF. The CDR3 nucleotides read TGTGCCAGCAGTTACAGGGGGCCCGGTTCAGATACGCAGTATTTT.

The chain has TRBV2 and TRBJ2-5, with TRBD1 as a possible D gene (6 bases). Germline V gene lookup returns CDR1 SNHLY and CDR2 FYNNEI. The V gene lost 2 bases and the J gene lost 0 bases, with 7 bases spanning the gap. CDR3 length equals 14 residues. The CDR3 nucleotides read TGTGCCAGCAGTGAAAGGGGGTACCAAGAGACCCAGTACTTC. It translates to CASSERGYQETQYF.

The J gene is TRBJ2-2, the V gene TRBV7-3; TRBD1 is a possible D gene (5 bases). CDR1 and CDR2 (germline): SGHTA, FQGTGA. CDR3 size: 13 residues. The V and J ends lost 6 bases and 8 bases respectively, with 13 bases between them. For the CDR3, the DNA is TGTGCCAGCAGTCTGTTCCAGGGAGGGGAGCTGTTTTTT. Translating gives CASSLFQGGELFF.

The chain links TRBV21-1 to TRBJ2-1; the table's D call of TRBD1 was not tested on the DNA. TRBV21-1 is noted as a pseudogene. The CDR3 has 15 residues. CDR3 in DNA: TGTGCCAGCACCCTCTGGGGCGGGGCTTACAATGAGCAGTTCTTC. Translating gives CASTLWGGAYNEQFF.

The gene calls are TRBV6-5 and TRBJ1-6; a possible D gene is TRBD1 (5 bases). With 2 bases removed from V and 8 bases from J, the gap between germline ends came to 10 bases. This CDR3 is 14 amino acids long. The germline V gene has CDR1 MNHEY and CDR2 SVGAGI. CDR3 loop: CASSYGGGDSPLHF. CDR3 coding DNA: TGTGCCAGCAGTTACGGTGGGGGAGATTCACCCCTCCACTTT.

The CDR3 sequence: CASSFPGSYEQYF. DNA for the CDR3: TGTGCCAGCAGCTTTCCAGGGTCCTACGAGCAGTACTTC. The V and J genes are TRBV11-2 and TRBJ2-7; weak D call: TRBD1 (5 bases). V was clipped by 3 bases and J by 1 base, with 7 bases between them. CDR3 length equals 13 residues. CDR1 and CDR2 from the germline V gene are SGHAT and FQNNGV.

The V and J genes are TRBV10-1 and TRBJ2-5; the match to TRBD1 covers 9 bases. The CDR3 sequence is 17 residues long. The ends lost 2 bases at V and 1 base at J; junction bases unmatched: 8. Looked up from germline, CDR1 is WNHNN and CDR2 is SYGVQD (reference sequence). The CDR3 is CASSEPLGQGIQETQYF. The CDR3 DNA reads as TGCGCCAGCAGTGAGCCACTGGGACAGGGTATCCAAGAGACCCAGTACTTC.